Given below is one T cell receptor beta chain in context. No antigen is known for it. The input lacks base qualities; no much larger clone sits a single base away. Donors were 35 to 40 systemically healthy Caucasian individuals from Russia aged roughly 6 to 95 years. Each donor gave about 10 milliliters of peripheral blood, drawn into EDTA-treated Vacutainer tubes. Ficoll-Paque density-gradient centrifugation was used to isolate PBMCs, with at least 6.5 million per sample. Trizol reagent was used to extract total RNA from the PBMCs, yielding at least 5.5 micrograms per sample. For every donor, flow cytometry on a PBMC aliquot measured the percentage of naive CD45RAhigh/CD27high T cells. The data belong to a study of blood T cells in healthy people across ages (dated by TCRdb to about 2015). Study-wide context: In model experiments, template switching captured about one uniquely barcoded TCR beta cDNA molecule for every two T cells. Using deep sequencing normalized with unique cDNA molecular identifiers, the study measured how TCR beta repertoire diversity changes with age. Four age groups were formed from the donors: young (average 16 years), middle-aged (approximately 40), aged (about 62) and long-lived (roughly 81). To avoid experimental bias, donors of different ages were distributed randomly across sequencing lanes. The study analyzed two additional independent replicas of 1 million unique cDNA reads from the same blood draw for two donors, one aged 18 to 29 and one aged 80 or older.

Broad study findings and their caveats: As age increased, observed TCR beta diversity per million T cells dropped in a roughly linear way, and a significant reduction was already evident by age 40. Estimates of total diversity based on one million sequenced T cells were regarded as lower bounds and as underestimates. Compared with the aged group, more naive CD4+ T cells, fewer expanded clones and increased TCR diversity were shown by the long-lived group, suggesting age selection. Because donor CMV infection status was unknown, age-related changes in expanded clonotypes were potentially confounded. The percentage of naive T cells measured by flow cytometry correlated strongly with observed TCR beta diversity. Because profiling used bulk unsorted PBMCs, naive and antigen-experienced compartments could not be compared conclusively.

The method was 5' RACE. Sequencing used an Illumina HiSeq 2500. A second roughly 6 to 11 cycle PCR used a sample-barcoded 5' primer and a J-beta primer mix. Each TCR beta cDNA molecule received a unique molecular identifier from a template-switch 5' adaptor carrying 12 random nucleotides. Each sample yielded at least 3 million CDR3-containing paired-end reads. The Mint cDNA synthesis kit, primed by a TRBC-specific oligonucleotide, was used to synthesize first-strand cDNA from all RNA. After uracil-DNA glycosylase treatment, a first 18-cycle PCR used universal primers M1SS and BC2_uni_R on all cDNA. The original methods were these. For normalization, 1 million high-quality reads, each with a distinct molecular identifier, were randomly selected from each sample. Instead of being binned into consensus sequences, reads that shared molecular identifiers were thrown out. MiTCR, set to a Q25 quality threshold and the strictest error-elimination algorithm, was used for CDR3 identification, clonotype clustering and error correction. A nonparametric unseen species model using Euler transformation provided a lower-bound estimate of total TCR beta diversity. The public reads were run again by TCRdb, first through fastp at Q25 and then through MiXCR, and only productive beta chains were kept. CDR3 protein sequences are deduplicated, and each keeps its most common genes and DNA. The V and J calls and clone size come from TCRdb's table, not from the authors' own analysis. This sample comprises 780,000 or so distinct CDR3 sequences, about 53% of them detected only once. The ten most abundant clones make up under 50% of the sample.

Sequenced: blood. This receptor was identified in a man older than 75 in good health.

CDR3 reads: CASSLVVGVSGALYEQYF. In nucleotide form, the sequence is TGTGCCAGCAGCTTAGTGGTGGGGGTTAGTGGGGCCCTCTACGAGCAGTACTTC. Recombination linked TRBV7-9 to TRBJ2-5; the D gene could be TRBD1 or TRBD2, each one agreeing over 5 bases. The J call may be in error: the DNA end matches TRBJ2-7 better. The germline V gene encodes CDR1 SEHNR and CDR2 FQNEAQ (reference sequence). Including cysteine and phenylalanine, the CDR3 has 18 amino acids. The read is trimmed to its CDR3 DNA, 54 bases read in frame from base 1.